Many counts were recorded for the clone carrying this TCR beta chain. This sample was included in a study of tumor-infiltrating lymphocytes in primary liver carcinoma. Co-extracting RNA and DNA was done with roughly 17-34 mg of unsorted bulk tissue as input. Starting material of 450 to 500 ng total RNA yielded TCR beta cDNA via a constant-region primer. Libraries for TCR beta were built through three nested multiplex PCR rounds, which together made up a slightly modified ARM-PCR procedure. Forward primers for TRBV1-TRBV30 and a C-beta reverse primer served the first two PCR rounds, at 10 cycles each. MiXCR, run by TCRdb on the multiplex PCR reads, gives a single entry per CDR3 protein. Of around 120,000 distinct CDR3 sequences in the sample, about 59% are singletons; the top ten hold roughly a tenth. CDR1 and CDR2 from the germline V gene are MNHEY and SVGAGI. This CDR3 has 14 amino acids. Deletions cut 5 bases from V and 4 bases from J, with 14 bases between.

This chain links TRBV6-5 with TRBJ2-5; D might be TRBD2 (6 bases). The sample was liver tumor tissue from sampling region 1. Subset defined: tumor region T1, superior pole. The receptor comes from a woman aged 55-75 years with primary liver carcinoma and hepatitis B virus infection. The CDR3 nucleotides read TGTGCCAGCAGTCGAGAGGCGGGGAGAGAGACCCAGTACTTC. The encoded protein is CASSREAGRETQYF.